The source of this TCR beta chain is a study of blood T cell repertoires in COVID-19. Background on the study: Acute and convalescent COVID-19 specimens originated in the United States, Italy and Spain. The analysed material was cDNA or gDNA that came from T cells, B-cell-depleted T cells, or PBMCs.

Authors' processing steps: It was from reference gene primer amplification that nucleated cell counts were estimated. Repertoires were generated with immunoSEQ multiplex PCR, while TCRdb's copy carries only in-frame clones and drops some. That table gives V, J and clone size, and the DNA gave D and trimming. The sample has over 95,000 clones; about four fifths are singletons. Sequenced material: peripheral blood. The sequence came from a human donor in a cohort sampled during active COVID-19.

CDR3 nucleotide sequence: TGTGCCAGCGGATTAGACGGGACAGTATCTCAAGAGACCCAGTACTTC. This translates into CASGLDGTVSQETQYF. The chain recombines TRBV7-2 with TRBJ2-5, with 7 bases identical to TRBD1. The junction had 14 bases not matched to a gene; V was cut back by 8 bases and J by 2 bases. Germline V gene lookup returns CDR1 SGHTA and CDR2 FQGNSA. The CDR3 contains 16 residues.